The 20 T cell receptor beta chains below come from one sample, sequenced in a study of Ad26.COV2.S vaccination and SARS-CoV-2 variants (dated by TCRdb to about 2021). The library was made by the immunoSEQ multiplex PCR assay. In its TCRdb copy, this immuneACCESS table keeps in-frame sequences only and misses some clones. Where compared with another copy, unresolved V genes explain less than half of these, and the others have no known cause. The sample contains around 450,000 clones, 75% to 90% of them found a single time. The ten largest clones take up 2% to 3% of the sample. The treatment or condition label corresponds to: some 19 received Ad26.COV2.S at low or high dose, single or two shots; about 5 received placebo; per-sample allocation not given. Repertoires of vaccine and placebo recipients were sequenced from samples taken on day 63 after the first injection. The source was peripheral blood, collected in a trial of Ad26.COV2.S vaccine versus placebo. The receptor source for this set is a person aged 18 to 65 who received the Ad26.COV2.S COVID-19 vaccine or a placebo.

This clone has just a few counts. The J gene is TRBJ1-5, the V gene TRBV19; unclear D gene. Trimming took 5 bases from V and 7 from J, leaving 18 bases between them. The germline V gene has CDR1 LNHDA and CDR2 SQIVND (reference sequence). The CDR3 totals 15 residues. Here the CDR3 DNA reads TGTGCCAGTAGTCCCCCCCGTTGGGTCGGGCAGCCCCAGCATTTT. Translating it yields CASSPPRWVGQPQHF.

In the case of this clone: A read error may account for a junction end that differs from germline. This rearrangement joins TRBV5-1 to TRBJ1-2; D is unresolved. The CDR3 has 15 amino acids. Looked up from germline, CDR1 is SGHRS and CDR2 is YFSETQ. The CDR3 DNA is TGCGCCAGCAGCTCGAGCGGAGGGTTGGGCGAGCCGCCCAAATTC. Protein product: CASSSSGGLGEPPKF.

The chain recombines TRBV27 with TRBJ1-2; tentatively, D is TRBD1 (6 bases). Germline values: CDR1 MNHEY, CDR2 SMNVEV (reference sequence). Trimming left V 2 bases short and J 4 bases short, with 11 bases between. This CDR3 comprises 14 residues. This chain's CDR3 is CASSLGGAGYGYTF. Here the CDR3 DNA reads TGTGCCAGCAGTTTAGGGGGGGCCGGCTATGGCTACACCTTC.

V gene TRBV11-2 combines with J gene TRBJ2-2; D is uncertain. Germline V gives CDR1 SGHAT, CDR2 FQNNGV. Trimming stripped 5 bases from V and 3 bases from J, with 10 bases between. This CDR3 comprises 14 residues. In DNA form, the CDR3 reads TGTGCCAGCAGCCCTTATGGGGACACCGGGGAGCTGTTTTTT. It specifies CASSPYGDTGELFF.

The chain recombines TRBV4-3 with TRBJ2-2; 8 positions match TRBD1. The germline V gene has CDR1 LGHNA and CDR2 YSLEER. The V and J ends lost 0 bases and 5 bases, in that order; junction bases with no gene match: 8. The CDR3 contains 17 residues. The CDR3, as DNA: TGCGCCAGCAGCCAAGATTTCCAGGGGGCGCGGACCGGGGAGCTGTTTTTT. This gives the protein CASSQDFQGARTGELFF.

The chain is built from TRBV11-3 and TRBJ2-3, with D perhaps matching TRBD2 (5 bases). Germline CDR1 and CDR2: SGHNT and YENEEA. The CDR3 extends over 14 amino acids. Trimming pared 3 bases from V and 5 bases from J, leaving 12 bases between. The CDR3 nucleotides are TGTGCCAGCAGCTTCGGAGGATCCGGAGATACGCAGTATTTT. This translates into CASSFGGSGDTQYF.

The V call is TRBV5-4, the J call TRBJ2-3, with 7 positions matching TRBD1. Germline CDR1 reads SGHNT; CDR2 reads YYREEE (reference sequence). Trimming cost V 4 bases and J 2 bases; bases outside gene matches: 7. The CDR3 totals 15 residues. DNA for the CDR3: TGTGCCAGCAGCGAAATCACAGGGGTCACAGATACGCAGTATTTT. It specifies CASSEITGVTDTQYF. The full variable domain, in which reference TRBV5-4 and TRBJ2-3 provide the parts outside the CDR3, is ETGVTQSPTHLIKTRGQQVTLRCSSQSGHNTVSWYQQALGQGPQFIFQYYREEENGRGNFPPRFSGLQFPNYSSELNVNALELDDSALYLCASSEITGVTDTQYFGPGTRLTVL.

This clone has just one count. The chain joins TRBV12-5 to TRBJ2-3; TRBD1 matches 8 bases. Losses at the gene ends were 5 bases for V and 4 bases for J; bases not matched to a gene: 5. The CDR3 contains 14 residues. Per the germline V gene, CDR1 is LGHNT and CDR2 is FRNRAP. The CDR3 DNA reads as TGTGCTAGTGGTCCAGGACAGGGAGCAGATACGCAGTATTTT. It yields the protein CASGPGQGADTQYF.

This clone was seen a handful of times. Different DNA sequences within this sample yield the same CDR3. The genes are TRBV19 and TRBJ2-2; D assignment may be TRBD1 or TRBD2 (7 bases each). Trimming pared 9 bases from V and 0 bases from J, leaving 14 bases between. The CDR3 loop spans 15 amino acids. CDR1 is LNHDA and CDR2 is SQIVND in the germline V gene (reference sequence). The CDR3 loop reads CASRAGQTNTGELFF. The CDR3 coding sequence is TGTGCCAGCCGAGCGGGACAGACGAACACCGGGGAGCTGTTTTTT.

This chain links TRBV9 with TRBJ2-7, with D maybe TRBD1 (5 bases). Germline-derived CDR1 and CDR2 are SGDLS and YYNGEE. The V end was cut by 2 bases, the J end by 2 bases, with 14 bases between. The CDR3 runs 15 residues. The CDR3, as DNA: TGTGCCAGCAGCGTTGGGGTGGGGCAGCCCTACGAGCAGTACTTC. Protein sequence: CASSVGVGQPYEQYF.

The chain combines TRBV27 with TRBJ2-4, with a weak D call TRBD1 (6 bases). The CDR3 loop spans 12 amino acids. V lost 8 bases to trimming and J lost 5 bases, with 10 bases between them. Germline CDR1 and CDR2: MNHEY and SMNVEV (reference sequence). CDR3 residues: CASQGWENIQYF. The CDR3 region has the DNA TGTGCCAGCCAGGGGTGGGAAAACATTCAGTACTTC.

The chain combines TRBV27 with TRBJ2-2; TRBD2 is a possible D gene (6 bases). V was clipped by 6 bases and J by 7 bases, with 15 bases between them. Germline assignment: CDR1 MNHEY and CDR2 SMNVEV (reference sequence). The CDR3 is 14 amino acids. CDR3 nucleotide sequence: TGTGCCAGCAGCCCAGGTGGGGAGGACGGGGAGCTGTTTTTT. Its protein is CASSPGGEDGELFF.

This chain joins TRBV29-1 and TRBJ2-3; a weak D match, TRBD1 (5 bases). The germline V and J ends were trimmed by 6 bases and 1 base, with 5 bases remaining between them. This CDR3 has 11 amino acids. Germline V gene data show CDR1 as SQVTM and CDR2 as ANQGSEA. CDR3 in amino acids: CSVQGTDTQYF. CDR3 sequence (DNA): TGCAGCGTACAGGGCACAGATACGCAGTATTTT.

The chain uses TRBV18 and TRBJ2-7; D remains unclear. This CDR3 has 13 residues. CDR1 is KGHSH and CDR2 is LQKENI in the germline V gene. V shed 2 bases and J shed 4 bases, with 9 bases lying between them. The CDR3 sequence is CASSPGFNYEQYF. CDR3 nucleotides: TGTGCCAGCTCACCAGGGTTCAATTACGAGCAGTACTTC.

The V call is TRBV7-9, the J call TRBJ1-2, with 9 positions matching TRBD1. V shed 5 bases, J shed 6 bases, and the junction held 10 bases outside the gene matches. The CDR3 length is 15 residues. Germline-derived CDR1 and CDR2 are SEHNR and FQNEAQ (reference sequence). The CDR3 region has the DNA TGTGCCAGCAGCGCCTGGACAGGGGAAGGAAATGGCTACACCTTC. The encoded protein is CASSAWTGEGNGYTF. Based on the CDR3 plus reference TRBV7-9 and TRBJ1-2, the full variable domain is DTGVSQNPRHKITKRGQNVTFRCDPISEHNRLYWYRQTLGQGPEFLTYFQNEAQLEKSRLLSDRFSAERPKGSFSTLEIQRTEQGDSAMYLCASSAWTGEGNGYTFGSGTRLTVV.

The CDR3 nucleotides read TGCAGTGCTAGTAAGGGAGGAAAACTGTTTTTT. This translates into CSASKGGKLFF. The chain has TRBV20-1 and TRBJ1-4; no clear D gene. The CDR3 is made up of 11 amino acids. Trimming stripped 3 bases from V and 10 bases from J, with 9 bases between. Germline lookup yields CDR1 DFQATT and CDR2 SNEGSKA (reference sequence).

Written as DNA, the CDR3 is TGTGCCAGCTCACCACTTGAGGTAGCCGAGTCCTACAATGAGCAGTTCTTC. This sequence encodes CASSPLEVAESYNEQFF. The chain employs TRBV18 and TRBJ2-1; no clear D gene. The CDR3 has 17 residues. The V and J ends lost 1 base and 1 base respectively, with 14 bases between them. Germline CDR1 and CDR2: KGHSH and LQKENI. The variable domain in full, completed from reference TRBV18 and TRBJ2-1, reads NAGVMQNPRHLVRRRGQEARLRCSPMKGHSHVYWYRQLPEEGLKFMVYLQKENIIDESGMPKERFSAEFPKEGPSILRIQQVVRGDSAAYFCASSPLEVAESYNEQFFGPGTRLTVL.

V is TRBV30 and J is TRBJ1-2; maybe TRBD1 (5 bases). Germline CDR1 GTSNPN, CDR2 SVGIG (reference sequence). With 2 bases removed from V and 4 bases from J, the gap between germline ends came to 20 bases. This CDR3 comprises 16 residues. The CDR3 DNA is TGTGCCTGGAGTCAACTCCCGGGACCCTGGGGCTATGGCTACACCTTC. Translation gives CAWSQLPGPWGYGYTF.

The DNA of the CDR3 is TGTGCCAGTAGAAGGGACGGACAGGTGTTCTCTGGGGCCAACGTCCTGACTTTC. Its protein product is CASRRDGQVFSGANVLTF. This sequence joins TRBV19 and TRBJ2-6; 7 bases are a match to TRBD1. The CDR3 has 18 amino acids. J gave up 0 bases and V 6 bases, and 11 bases lay outside the gene matches. CDR1 is LNHDA and CDR2 is SQIVND in the germline V gene (reference sequence).

Concerning this clone itself: The same CDR3 is also encoded by other DNA sequences in this sample. The chain employs TRBV6-1 and TRBJ1-2; a possible D gene is TRBD1 (5 bases). The V gene's germline CDR1 is MNHNS and CDR2 SASEGT. V was clipped by 1 base and J by 4 bases, with 10 bases between them. The CDR3 has 14 amino acids. CDR3 nucleotides: TGTGCCAGCAGTGAAGGTGGGGGTGGCTATGGCTACACCTTC. Protein: CASSEGGGGYGYTF.